This T cell receptor (beta chain) was recovered during a study of shared clonotypes between healthy human individuals (TCRdb year 2020). At the level of the whole study: The cohort included a few men and a couple of women between 18 and 49 years of age. For each donor, three plates each were used for CD4 naive and CD4 memory, two plates were used for CD8 naive, and one plate was used for CD8 memory. To estimate repertoire size and how much clonotype sharing occurs between individuals, the study deeply sequenced the blood TCR repertoires of 4 to 6 healthy adults. Different laboratories and diverse techniques were used to prepare libraries and sequence TCR repertoires, to increase sequencing depth and limit assay-specific biases. Leukapheresis yielded between about 0.8 and 9.5 billion PBMCs per donor. The full study reports these points: Roughly 5.2% of naive CD4, 3.5% of naive CD8, around 2.3% of memory CD4, and more than 0.35% of memory CD8 clonotypes were shared across a few donors. Sampling was restricted to blood, and TCR repertoires in tissue are likely to differ from TCR repertoires in blood. Because the study included only a small number of donors, the genetic and exposure-history diversity represented was limited. Naive subsets generally had larger estimated clonotype richness than memory subsets did. Pairwise subsampling indicated that sequencing depth was expected to affect the degree of clonotype sharing among donors. Even with the large sequencing depth, rarefaction of the sorted-subset datasets indicated that sequencing was incomplete. Clonotypes shared by all four sorted-subset donors showed higher generation probabilities than non-shared clonotypes.

Healthy HIV-negative adults with no recently reported acute infections or vaccinations were included as donors. Every donor was a Caucasian adult living in Nashville, Tennessee, USA. CD4+ T cells were enriched by magnetic negative selection, after which naive cells were positively selected on CD45RA and the negative fraction was taken as the memory subset. After blood collection by leukapheresis, PBMCs were isolated using Ficoll-Histopaque density gradient centrifugation and then cryopreserved in the vapor phase of liquid nitrogen. Analytical flow cytometry was used to check the purity and quantity of every magnetically sorted T cell population. Each sorted fraction had its genomic DNA isolated and then quantified by UV absorbance on a Nanodrop 2000c. To note about this clone: Its antigen specificity is not known. Base qualities are not at hand, and no much larger clone is one base apart.

TCR CDR3 regions were amplified from genomic DNA by multiplex PCR using the deep immunoSEQ assay. For each cell subset, the extracted genomic DNA was distributed evenly across all wells of several immunoSEQ 96-well plates, and each plate served as one replicate. For sorted subsets, roughly 200 ng of genomic DNA, equivalent to 25,000 to 35,000 T cell genomes, went into each replicate PCR. The purified libraries were quantified using a Qubit 3.0 fluorometer, sized with a Bioanalyzer 2100, and then quantified again using the KAPA Library Quantification kit. Every immunoSEQ 96-well plate was sequenced on a separate single-read 150-cycle Illumina NextSeq 550 flow cell. The study's own analysis went as follows. Because the immunoSEQ output included only junctional sequences and no quality scores, the filtering could not be the same as the filtering used for full-length reads. Sequences were annotated with PyIR, a Python wrapper for IgBLAST v1.9, and V/J genes and CDR3 were assigned using IMGT germline references. Reads were removed for weak V/J assignments (E-value above 1e-6), missing CDR3, stop codons, out-of-frame junctions, or ambiguous translated residues. A V3J clonotype was defined by an identical inferred V gene, J gene, and CDR3 amino acid sequence. Percentage overlap between repertoires was computed as shared unique clonotypes divided by the size of the smaller repertoire. Three approaches were used to assess repertoire richness: RTK rarefaction, the Chao1 estimator, and Recon v2.1 estimates of unobserved clonotypes. OLGA was used to compute generation probabilities for all TCRbeta clonotypes that the gDNA method yielded from a handful of donors. The table was pulled from immuneACCESS by TCRdb, which kept in-frame rearrangements only. Such tables lose some clones; where checked, under half of the loss comes from unresolved V genes, and the rest has no known cause. V and J calls and clone size follow that table, whereas D and trimming were derived from the DNA. The sample includes some 2.4 million clones, with 93% observed a single time. Together, the top ten hold 0.36% of the sample.

Sequenced material: naive CD4+ T cells from PBMCs. The cell subset or site tag for this specimen amounts to: CD45RA+ positively selected. The clonotype was recovered from a man aged 18 to 30 in good health. Some clones in this sample may be carry-over from other donors' samples.

The CDR3 protein: CASSQFGTSTTSGRGNEQFF. The bases read TGCGCCAGCAGCCAATTTGGGACATCAACAACTAGCGGGAGGGGGAATGAGCAGTTCTTC. This sequence uses TRBV4-1 and TRBJ2-1, and 13 junctional nucleotides match TRBD2. CDR1 MGHRA and CDR2 YSYEKL were looked up in the germline V gene. From the cysteine up to the phenylalanine, the CDR3 has a length of 20 residues. Only CDR3 DNA remains: 60 bases, in frame from the first base. Ends trimmed: V by 2 bases, J by 7 bases; bases unmatched to a gene: 17.